This T cell receptor (beta chain) was identified during a study of CD8 T cells in Susac syndrome. Peripheral blood CD8+ and CD4+ T cells were profiled by TCR beta sequencing. The individuals used as controls were healthy donors who had been matched for both age and sex. TEMRA cells were FACS-enriched, while CD8+ and CD4+ T cells were negatively isolated. This clonotype was counted a single time. The J segment lost 8 bases and the V segment lost 1 base, leaving 6 bases of the junction unmatched. This CDR3 is 14 amino acids long. Germline V gene data show CDR1 as DFQATT and CDR2 as SNEGSKA (reference sequence). Random-hexamer reverse transcription was applied to about 0.5 to 1 ug RNA. MiXCR, applied by TCRdb to the immunoSEQ multiplex PCR reads, yields one record per CDR3 protein. Of around 140,000 distinct CDR3 sequences in the sample, roughly 94% were seen once.

V gene TRBV20-1 combines with J gene TRBJ2-1, with TRBD2 matching 9 bases. Sequenced input: CD4+ T cells from PBMCs. The clonotype was recovered from a human donor in good health. The CDR3 nucleotides read TGCAGTGCTAGAGCCAGCGGGAGGTCCTATGAGCAGTTCTTC. Translated: CSARASGRSYEQFF.